This TCR beta chain emerged from a study of blood T cell repertoires in COVID-19 (dated by TCRdb to 2019 to 2021). Background for the entire study: Samples from collaborators originated in the United States, Italy and Spain and spanned both the acute and convalescent phases of COVID-19. The prospective study material was composed of cDNA or gDNA derived from T cells, B-cell-depleted T cells, or PBMCs. Subjects who had been exposed to COVID-19, were actively infected with it, or had recovered from it provided the deeply sampled blood TCRbeta repertoires that made up the dataset. The repertoires were released in a freely available public database meant as a resource for research on the immune response to SARS-CoV-2. The samples were drawn from the first 160 participants of the ongoing ImmuneRACE study and from 950 to 1,500 subjects provided by 6 global collaborators. The sample metadata nearly always contained a de-identified subject ID, COVID-19 status, age in years and sex. Where available, HLA class I and class II types were taken from metadata supplied by the sample provider and were not determined by assay-based typing. The paper's findings and limits, for the study overall: The amount of clinical and demographic metadata varied by source and participant and was provided uncurated.

Whole blood was collected in K2EDTA tubes by collaborating institutions according to the institutions' own protocols. For TCRbeta analysis, collaborators shipped samples in one of three forms: frozen whole blood, isolated PBMCs, or DNA extracted from either of those sample types. Turning to this clone: Its cognate antigen has yet to be identified. The record has no base qualities; no much larger clone is one base away.

TCRbeta CDR3 regions were amplified from genomic DNA by means of the immunoSEQ Assay, a bias-controlled multiplex PCR. For the original study's pipeline: Nucleated cell counts per sample were estimated from amplification of reference gene primers within the assay. Sequence reads were collapsed and filtered to measure the absolute abundance of every unique TCRbeta CDR3 rearrangement. Productive Simpson clonality was computed per sample as the square root of Simpson's diversity index over productive rearrangements. Here the immuneACCESS table is served through TCRdb, limited to in-frame sequences with V and J called. Missing clones are a known gap in these copies; in checked studies unresolved V genes cover under half, and the rest lacks a known reason. For V, J and clone size, that table is used; D and trimming come from the DNA. The sample includes around 80,000 clones, with 88% observed a single time. Around 5% of the sample is in the top ten clones.

Relative to germline, V is missing 3 bases and J is missing 2 bases, with 3 bases of the junction outside any gene match. Taken from cysteine to phenylalanine, the CDR3 has 14 residues. Just the 42-base CDR3 DNA is kept, in frame starting at base 1. CDR1 and CDR2, per the germline V gene, are SGHRS and YFSETQ. The sequence derives from a woman over 75 with acute or convalescent COVID-19. This receptor chain uses TRBV5-1 and TRBJ2-3; 7 middle bases align to TRBD1. The sample was peripheral blood. CDR3 reads: CASSWGQFTDTQYF. Read as DNA, the sequence is TGCGCCAGCAGCTGGGGACAGTTCACAGATACGCAGTATTTT.